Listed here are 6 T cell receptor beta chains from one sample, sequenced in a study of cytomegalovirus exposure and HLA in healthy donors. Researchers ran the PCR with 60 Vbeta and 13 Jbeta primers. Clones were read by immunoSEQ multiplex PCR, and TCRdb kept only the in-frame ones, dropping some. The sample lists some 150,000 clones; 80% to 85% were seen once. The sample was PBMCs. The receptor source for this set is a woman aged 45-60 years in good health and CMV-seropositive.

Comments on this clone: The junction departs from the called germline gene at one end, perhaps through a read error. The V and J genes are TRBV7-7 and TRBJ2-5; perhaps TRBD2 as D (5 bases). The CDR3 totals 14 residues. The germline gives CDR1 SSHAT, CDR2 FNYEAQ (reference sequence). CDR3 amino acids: CASSPSIPGETQYF. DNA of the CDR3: TGTGCTAGCAGCCCGTCTATCCCGGGGGAGACCCAGTACTTC.

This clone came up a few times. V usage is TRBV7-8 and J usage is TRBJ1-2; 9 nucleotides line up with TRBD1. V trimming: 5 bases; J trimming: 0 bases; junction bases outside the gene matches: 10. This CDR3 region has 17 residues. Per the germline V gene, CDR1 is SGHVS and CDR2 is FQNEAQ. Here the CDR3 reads CASSRRPGQGANYGYTF. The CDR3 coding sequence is TGTGCCAGCAGCCGGAGACCGGGACAGGGAGCTAACTATGGCTACACCTTC.

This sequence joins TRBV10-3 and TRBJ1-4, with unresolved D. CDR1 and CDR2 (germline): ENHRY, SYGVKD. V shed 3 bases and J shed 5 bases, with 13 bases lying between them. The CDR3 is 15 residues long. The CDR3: CAISDPSGGNEKLFF. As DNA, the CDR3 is TGTGCCATCAGTGACCCCTCAGGAGGGAATGAAAAACTGTTTTTT.

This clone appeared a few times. The CDR3 loop is CASSYGGDTEAFF. The CDR3 coding sequence is TGTGCCAGCAGTTACGGAGGGGATACTGAAGCTTTCTTT. The rearrangement uses TRBV6-5 and TRBJ1-1; TRBD1 is a possible D gene (5 bases). CDR3 length: 13 residues. Germline V gives CDR1 MNHEY, CDR2 SVGAGI. V lost 2 bases to trimming and J lost 5 bases, with 9 bases between them.

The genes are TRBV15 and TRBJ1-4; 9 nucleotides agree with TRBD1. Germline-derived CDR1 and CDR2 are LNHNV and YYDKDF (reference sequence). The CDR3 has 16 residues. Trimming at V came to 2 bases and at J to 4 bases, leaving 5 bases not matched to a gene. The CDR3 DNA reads TGTGCCACCAGCAGATCATGGGACAGGGATAATGAAAAACTGTTTTTT. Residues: CATSRSWDRDNEKLFF.

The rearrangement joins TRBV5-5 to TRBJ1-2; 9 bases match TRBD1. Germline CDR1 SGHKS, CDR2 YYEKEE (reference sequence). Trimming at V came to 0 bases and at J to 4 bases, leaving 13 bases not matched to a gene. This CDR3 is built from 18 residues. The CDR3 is CASSLALGGTGNIYGYTF. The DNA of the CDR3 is TGTGCCAGCAGCTTGGCCCTGGGAGGGACAGGGAACATCTATGGCTACACCTTC.